The 28 T cell receptor beta chains in this list originate from one sample, sequenced in a study of blood T cell repertoires in COVID-19. Produced via immunoSEQ multiplex PCR; TCRdb's table is partial and in-frame only. The sample records about 95,000 clones, more than 65% being singletons. Material for sequencing was peripheral blood. Every receptor here comes from an elderly man with active or convalescent COVID-19.

This chain links TRBV3-1 (or the pseudogene TRBV3-2) with TRBJ2-5; 10 bases align to TRBD2. After removal of 4 bases from V and 4 bases from J, the junction contained 9 bases not matched to a gene. The germline V gene has CDR1 LGHDT and CDR2 YNNKEL (reference sequence). The CDR3 contains 16 residues. As DNA, the CDR3 is TGTGCCAGCAGCCCCGCCAGCGGGGGGGCCGGAGAGACCCAGTACTTC. Its protein product is CASSPASGGAGETQYF.

This chain connects TRBV19 to TRBJ1-6; tentative D call: TRBD1 (5 bases). Between the trimmed V and J ends, which lost 5 bases and 6 bases, there was a span of 8 bases. Germline V gives CDR1 LNHDA, CDR2 SQIVND (reference sequence). The CDR3 loop spans 13 amino acids. The CDR3, as DNA: TGTGCCAGTAGTTTCGGGGGTAATTCACCCCTCCACTTT. As protein: CASSFGGNSPLHF. Drawing the rest from reference TRBV19 and TRBJ1-6, the complete variable domain is DGGITQSPKYLFRKEGQNVTLSCEQNLNHDAMYWYRQDPGQGLRLIYYSQIVNDFQKGDIAEGYSVSREKKESFPLTVTSAQKNPTAFYLCASSFGGNSPLHFGNGTRLTVT.

The chain uses TRBV2 and TRBJ1-6; 7 bases line up with TRBD1. From germline, CDR1 is SNHLY and CDR2 FYNNEI. V was clipped by 7 bases and J by 4 bases; unmatched bases: 7. There are 15 residues in the CDR3. As DNA, the CDR3 is TGTGCCAGCAATCCGAGGGGGCTATATAATTCACCCCTCCACTTT. This translates into CASNPRGLYNSPLHF. The whole variable domain, filled in from reference TRBV2 and TRBJ1-6, reads EPEVTQTPSHQVTQMGQEVILRCVPISNHLYFYWYRQILGQKVEFLVSFYNNEISEKSEIFDDQFSVERPDGSNFTLKIRSTKLEDSAMYFCASNPRGLYNSPLHFGNGTRLTVT.

This sequence joins TRBV7-2 and TRBJ1-5; possible D gene TRBD1, 6 bases. CDR3 length equals 15 residues. Trimming cost V 5 bases and J 3 bases, with 14 bases left between them. Germline CDR1 reads SGHTA; CDR2 reads FQGNSA. The CDR3 spells CASSGTRDTNQPQHF. The DNA for the CDR3 is TGTGCCAGCAGCGGGACCCGGGACACCAATCAGCCCCAGCATTTT.

The rearrangement uses TRBV18 and TRBJ1-2, with D possibly being TRBD1 (6 bases). Trimming pared 5 bases from V and 1 base from J, leaving 17 bases between. Germline V gene sequence: CDR1 KGHSH, CDR2 LQKENI. This CDR3 contains 16 residues. The CDR3 DNA reads TGTGCCAGCTCAGAAAGGACAGTCCAAAGTAACTATGGCTACACCTTC. This sequence encodes CASSERTVQSNYGYTF.

This sequence joins TRBV11-2 and TRBJ2-7, with 11 bases aligning to TRBD1. The length of the CDR3 is 14 residues. Germline loops: CDR1 SGHAT, CDR2 FQNNGV. V dropped 5 bases and J dropped 7; count of bases not matched to a gene: 7. Here the CDR3 reads CASSIGQGAMEQYF. CDR3 nucleotide sequence: TGTGCCAGCAGCATCGGACAGGGGGCAATGGAGCAGTACTTC.

J is TRBJ2-7 and V is TRBV5-8, with 12 bases that match TRBD2. This CDR3 is 16 amino acids long. V lost 0 bases to trimming and J lost 4 bases; unmatched junction nucleotides: 5. Per the germline V gene, CDR1 is SGHTS and CDR2 is YDEGEE. As DNA, the CDR3 is TGTGCCAGCAGCTTGGGCCCCGGACTAGCGGGGTACGAGCAGTACTTC. Its translation is CASSLGPGLAGYEQYF. The complete variable domain, with remaining parts taken from reference TRBV5-8 and TRBJ2-7, reads EAGVTQSPTHLIKTRGQQATLRCSPISGHTSVYWYQQALGLGLQFLLWYDEGEERNRGNFPPRFSGRQFPNYSSELNVNALELEDSALYLCASSLGPGLAGYEQYFGPGTRLTVT.

This clone was recorded only once. The V and J genes are TRBV11-1 and TRBJ2-7, with TRBD1 matching 7 bases. V trimming: 3 bases; J trimming: 2 bases; junction bases outside the gene matches: 7. Germline-derived CDR1 and CDR2 are SGHAT and FQDESV (reference sequence). The CDR3 is 15 amino acids. The DNA for the CDR3 is TGTGCCAGCAGCTTGGACAGGAACCCGACCTACGAGCAGTACTTC. Encoded protein: CASSLDRNPTYEQYF.

The chain combines TRBV9 with TRBJ1-1; 7 bases agree with TRBD1. Germline assignment: CDR1 SGDLS and CDR2 YYNGEE. The CDR3 is 13 amino acids. Trimming cost V 5 bases and J 1 base; bases outside gene matches: 2. CDR3 amino acids: CASSNRGNTEAFF. CDR3 DNA: TGTGCCAGCAGTAACAGGGGGAACACTGAAGCTTTCTTT.

This clone was seen only a few times. The genes are TRBV24-1 and TRBJ1-2; the D is unclear. Germline V gives CDR1 KGHDR, CDR2 SFDVKD. Trimming removed 2 bases from V and 2 bases from J, with 8 bases in between. The CDR3 loop spans 14 amino acids. The CDR3 coding sequence is TGTGCCACCAGTGATTCGGGAGTCAACTATGGCTACACCTTC. Translating gives CATSDSGVNYGYTF.

The chain has TRBV28 and TRBJ1-6; 11 nucleotides line up with TRBD1. The CDR3 totals 19 residues. The germline CDR1 and CDR2 sequences are MDHEN and SYDVKM. J gave up 1 base and V 6 bases, and 11 bases lay outside the gene matches. Here the CDR3 reads CASSPRRTGGSSYNSPLHF. The CDR3 DNA reads as TGTGCCAGCAGCCCCCGCCGGACAGGGGGCTCGTCCTATAATTCACCCCTCCACTTT.

The chain links TRBV28 to TRBJ1-2, with 9 bases that match TRBD1. The V gene's germline CDR1 is MDHEN and CDR2 SYDVKM. The CDR3 is 15 residues long. Germline trimming cut 5 bases from V and 7 bases from J; bases unmatched to any gene: 11. The CDR3 DNA sequence: TGTGCCAGCAGTCCCTTTGGACAGGGGATAGGTGGCTACACCTTC. Amino acids: CASSPFGQGIGGYTF.

The V and J genes are TRBV23-1 and TRBJ1-3; TRBD1 might be the D (6 bases). TRBV23-1 is filed as an ORF, its function uncertain. V was shortened by 3 bases and J by 4 bases, with 19 bases between the two germline ends. The CDR3 has 17 amino acids. Here the CDR3 reads CASSQSGDRARGNTIYF. Written as DNA, the CDR3 is TGCGCCAGCAGTCAGTCAGGGGACCGCGCACGGGGAAACACCATATATTTT.

This chain connects TRBV6-5 to TRBJ2-7, with 7 bases identical to TRBD1. V shed 6 bases, J shed 4 bases, and the junction held 9 bases outside the gene matches. CDR1 and CDR2 (germline): MNHEY, SVGAGI. The CDR3 runs to 14 residues. For the CDR3, the DNA is TGTGCCAGCAGGTCTACAGGGGTTCGTTACGAGCAGTACTTC. It is translated as CASRSTGVRYEQYF.

This clone was seen only a few times. V gene TRBV2 combines with J gene TRBJ1-2; 8 bases are shared with TRBD1. With 5 bases clipped from V and 10 bases from J, the junction kept 6 bases outside the gene matches. From germline, CDR1 is SNHLY and CDR2 FYNNEI. CDR3 length: 12 residues. CDR3 in amino acids: CASSTQTGAYTF. The CDR3 DNA follows: TGTGCCAGCAGTACCCAGACAGGGGCCTACACCTTC.

The chain recombines TRBV5-1 with TRBJ2-5; 9 positions agree with TRBD2. Germline lookup yields CDR1 SGHRS and CDR2 YFSETQ. V dropped 0 bases and J dropped 2; count of bases not matched to a gene: 5. CDR3 length equals 16 residues. CDR3 amino acids: CASSLAGAGGQETQYF. The CDR3, as DNA: TGCGCCAGCAGCTTGGCCGGAGCGGGGGGTCAAGAGACCCAGTACTTC.

The chain recombines TRBV5-5 with TRBJ2-1; 7 bases line up with TRBD2. V lost 1 base, J lost 5 bases, and 6 bases stayed unmatched. The CDR3 contains 15 residues. CDR1 and CDR2 (germline): SGHKS, YYEKEE (reference sequence). Here the CDR3 reads CASSLRAGPNNEQFF. The CDR3 DNA is TGTGCCAGCAGCTTGCGAGCGGGACCAAACAATGAGCAGTTCTTC.

This chain connects TRBV7-8 to TRBJ2-2; 7 bases are shared with TRBD1. The CDR3 is 17 residues long. V lost 7 bases, J lost 1 base, and 12 bases stayed unmatched. The germline CDR1 and CDR2 sequences are SGHVS and FQNEAQ. CDR3 sequence reads: CASTSTAGTENTGELFF. CDR3 in DNA: TGTGCCAGCACCTCAACCGCCGGGACAGAGAACACCGGGGAGCTGTTTTTT.

The rearrangement links TRBV5-4 to TRBJ2-6, with TRBD1 identical over 10 bases. CDR3 length: 18 residues. V lost 4 bases and J lost 0; bases outside the gene matches: 7. In germline, CDR1 is SGHNT, CDR2 YYREEE (reference sequence). CDR3 DNA sequence: TGTGCCAGCAGCGTGGCCCGGGACAGGGGCTCTGGGGCCAACGTCCTGACTTTC. Translated: CASSVARDRGSGANVLTF.

This sequence joins TRBV7-8 and TRBJ1-2; perhaps TRBD1 as D (6 bases). The V end was cut by 0 bases, the J end by 8 bases, with 13 bases between. CDR1 and CDR2 (germline): SGHVS, FQNEAQ. The length of the CDR3 is 14 residues. The CDR3 nucleotides are TGTGCCAGCAGCTTAGCCCCGGGGGGCCGGGGCTACACCTTC. This sequence encodes CASSLAPGGRGYTF.

The V and J genes are TRBV11-3 and TRBJ2-3, with 11 positions matching TRBD2. The trim removed 5 bases at V and 2 bases at J, leaving 9 bases unmatched. CDR3 size: 17 residues. Germline CDR1 reads SGHNT; CDR2 reads YENEEA. The CDR3 is CASSARGSGGATDTQYF. Written as DNA, the CDR3 is TGTGCCAGCAGCGCTCGGGGTAGCGGGGGGGCCACAGATACGCAGTATTTT.

The chain couples TRBV7-2 to TRBJ1-2; 8 bases fit TRBD1. Germline V gene data show CDR1 as SGHTA and CDR2 as FQGNSA. This CDR3 has 17 residues. Losses at the gene ends were 5 bases for V and 4 bases for J; bases not matched to a gene: 15. In DNA, the CDR3 is TGTGCCAGCAGCGGCCAGGGGGCAGGTGAGGCTGCCTATGGCTACACCTTC. It encodes CASSGQGAGEAAYGYTF.

This clone was seen a few times. V is TRBV3-1 (or the pseudogene TRBV3-2) and J is TRBJ1-1; 7 bases line up with TRBD1. Germline-derived CDR1 and CDR2 are LGHDT and YNNKEL (reference sequence). Trimming took 5 bases from V and 10 from J; bases not matched to a gene: 10. The CDR3 sequence is 13 residues long. The CDR3 sequence is CASSGQVSIGAFF. CDR3 coding DNA: TGTGCCAGCAGCGGACAGGTTTCCATTGGAGCTTTCTTT.

V is TRBV4-3 and J is TRBJ2-3; D perhaps matches TRBD1 (5 bases). The CDR3 has 13 amino acids. V gave up 4 bases and J gave up 3 bases, with 8 bases separating them. CDR1 LGHNA and CDR2 YSLEER come from the germline V gene. The CDR3 DNA sequence: TGCGCCAGCAGCCTAAAGGGGACAGATACGCAGTATTTT. Its translation is CASSLKGTDTQYF.

This chain connects TRBV11-2 to TRBJ1-1; a possible D gene is TRBD1 (6 bases). The CDR3 totals 13 residues. Trimming took 6 bases from V and 3 from J, leaving 11 bases between them. Germline-derived CDR1 and CDR2 are SGHAT and FQNNGV. The CDR3, as DNA: TGTGCCAGCAGAGTGAGGGGGTACACTGAAGCTTTCTTT. It translates to CASRVRGYTEAFF.

The rearrangement joins TRBV6-5 to TRBJ1-5, with 10 bases identical to TRBD1. Germline values: CDR1 MNHEY, CDR2 SVGAGI. The CDR3 loop spans 13 amino acids. The V segment lost 8 bases and the J segment 6 bases; nucleotides outside the gene matches: 4. The chain's CDR3 is CASGQGVSQPQHF. CDR3 nucleotides: TGTGCCAGCGGACAGGGGGTATCTCAGCCCCAGCATTTT.

The genes are TRBV25-1 and TRBJ1-1, with D perhaps matching TRBD1 (6 bases). Trimming cost V 6 bases and J 1 base, with 15 bases left between them. The CDR3 runs 15 residues. Germline values: CDR1 MGHDK, CDR2 SYGVNS. The CDR3, as DNA: TGTGCCAGCAGAGAAACAGGGATGAAGAACACTGAAGCTTTCTTT. Protein: CASRETGMKNTEAFF. The variable domain in full, completed from reference TRBV25-1 and TRBJ1-1, reads EADIYQTPRYLVIGTGKKITLECSQTMGHDKMYWYQQDPGMELHLIHYSYGVNSTEKGDLSSESTVSRIRTEHFPLTLESARPSHTSQYLCASRETGMKNTEAFFGQGTRLTVV.

This chain uses TRBV7-2 with TRBJ1-2, with 8 bases identical to TRBD1. The CDR3 extends over 14 amino acids. V gave up 1 base and J gave up 8 bases; unmatched junction bases: 6. Germline values: CDR1 SGHTA, CDR2 FQGNSA. CDR3 DNA sequence: TGTGCCAGCAGCTTAGGGCCGACAGGGGCAGGCTACACCTTC. Translated: CASSLGPTGAGYTF. The variable domain in full, with the rest retrieved from reference TRBV7-2 and TRBJ1-2, is GAGVSQSPSNKVTEKGKDVELRCDPISGHTALYWYRQSLGQGLEFLIYFQGNSAPDKSGLPSDRFSAERTGGSVSTLTIQRTQQEDSAVYLCASSLGPTGAGYTFGSGTRLTVV.